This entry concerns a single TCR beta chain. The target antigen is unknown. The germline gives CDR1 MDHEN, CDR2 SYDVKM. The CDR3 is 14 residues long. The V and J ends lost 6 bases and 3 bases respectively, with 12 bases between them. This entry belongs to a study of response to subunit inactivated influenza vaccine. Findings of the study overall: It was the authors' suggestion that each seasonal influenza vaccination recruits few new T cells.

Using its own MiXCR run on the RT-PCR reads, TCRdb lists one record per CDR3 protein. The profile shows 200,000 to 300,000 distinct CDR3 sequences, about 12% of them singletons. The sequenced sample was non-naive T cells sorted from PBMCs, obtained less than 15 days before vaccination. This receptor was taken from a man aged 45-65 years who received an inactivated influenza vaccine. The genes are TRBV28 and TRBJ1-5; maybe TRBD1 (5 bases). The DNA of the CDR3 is TGTGCCAGCAGCCTGTTGGGGGTCAATCAGCCCCAGCATTTT. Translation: CASSLLGVNQPQHF.